This TCR beta chain was captured in a study of patients and donors after allogeneic stem cell transplantation. Unmatched junction bases numbered 14, after V lost 3 bases and J lost 0 bases. Germline CDR1 reads LNHNV; CDR2 reads YYDKDF (reference sequence). This CDR3 is 21 amino acids long. Each CDR3 protein is one row after TCRdb ran MiXCR on the RT-PCR reads. Of hundreds of thousands of distinct CDR3 sequences in the sample, 15% to 20% are singletons; the top ten hold 7% to 7.5%. This receptor was identified in a human donor who was either an allogeneic HSCT recipient or a stem cell or donor lymphocyte infusion donor (not recorded which). It is not recorded whose cells these are; they may come from a transplant donor. This chain joins TRBV15 and TRBJ2-1; 13 nucleotides align to TRBD2. Material: blood, either unsorted or a sorted T cell fraction (not recorded which). DNA for the CDR3: TGTGCCACCAGCAGCTCCTGGGTACTAGCGGGGGGGCCCATCTCCTACAATGAGCAGTTCTTC. It yields the protein CATSSSWVLAGGPISYNEQFF.